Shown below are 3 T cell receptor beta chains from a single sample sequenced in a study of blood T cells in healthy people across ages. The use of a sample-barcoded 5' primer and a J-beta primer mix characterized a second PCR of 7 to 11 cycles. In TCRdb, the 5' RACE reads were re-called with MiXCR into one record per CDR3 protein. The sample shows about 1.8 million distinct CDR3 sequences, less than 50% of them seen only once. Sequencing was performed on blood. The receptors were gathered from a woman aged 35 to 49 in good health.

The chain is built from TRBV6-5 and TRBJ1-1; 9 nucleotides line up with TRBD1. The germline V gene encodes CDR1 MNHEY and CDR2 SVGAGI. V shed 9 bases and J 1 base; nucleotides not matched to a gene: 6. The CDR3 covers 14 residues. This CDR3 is CASGVDRGNTEAFF. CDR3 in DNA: TGTGCCAGTGGAGTGGACAGGGGGAACACTGAAGCTTTCTTT.

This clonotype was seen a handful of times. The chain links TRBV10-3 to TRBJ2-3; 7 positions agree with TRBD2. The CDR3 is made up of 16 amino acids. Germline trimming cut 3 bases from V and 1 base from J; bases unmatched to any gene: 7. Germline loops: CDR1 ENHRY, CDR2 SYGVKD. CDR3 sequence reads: CAISDKGLEGTDTQYF. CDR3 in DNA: TGTGCCATCAGTGATAAAGGACTAGAGGGCACAGATACGCAGTATTTT.

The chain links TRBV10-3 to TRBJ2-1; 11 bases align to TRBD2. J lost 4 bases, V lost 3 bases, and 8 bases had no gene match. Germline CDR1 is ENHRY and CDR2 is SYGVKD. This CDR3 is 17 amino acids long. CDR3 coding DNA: TGTGCCATCAGTGACGAGGGGGGACTAGCGGCTTACAATGAGCAGTTCTTC. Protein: CAISDEGGLAAYNEQFF.